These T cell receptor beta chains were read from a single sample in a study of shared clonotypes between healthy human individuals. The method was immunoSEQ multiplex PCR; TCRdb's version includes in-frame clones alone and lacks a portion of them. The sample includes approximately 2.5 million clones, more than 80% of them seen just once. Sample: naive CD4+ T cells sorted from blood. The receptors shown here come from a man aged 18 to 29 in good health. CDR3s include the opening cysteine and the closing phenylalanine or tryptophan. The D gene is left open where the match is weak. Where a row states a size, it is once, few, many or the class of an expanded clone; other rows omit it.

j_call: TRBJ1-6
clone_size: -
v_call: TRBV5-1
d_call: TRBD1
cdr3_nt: TGCGCCAGCAGCTTAGACAGGGTGCGTGATTCACCCCTCCACTTT
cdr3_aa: CASSLDRVRDSPLHF

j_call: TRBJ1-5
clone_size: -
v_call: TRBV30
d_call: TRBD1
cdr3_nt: TGTGCCTGGAGTGACAGGACAGGGGGTCAGCCCCAGCATTTT
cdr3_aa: CAWSDRTGGQPQHF

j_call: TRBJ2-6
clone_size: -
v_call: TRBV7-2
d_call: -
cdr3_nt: TGTGCCAGCAGCTTCTCTGGGGCCAACGTCCTGACTTTC
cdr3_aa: CASSFSGANVLTF

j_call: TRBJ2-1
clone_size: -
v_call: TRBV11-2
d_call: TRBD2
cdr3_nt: TGTGCCAGCACCCCAAGGACTCTAGCGGGTCTAGCTTACAATGAGCAGTTCTTC
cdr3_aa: CASTPRTLAGLAYNEQFF

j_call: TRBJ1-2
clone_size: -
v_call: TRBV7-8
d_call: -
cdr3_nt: TGTGCCAGCAGCTCGGTACGGGGCACCAACTATGGCTACACCTTC
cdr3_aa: CASSSVRGTNYGYTF

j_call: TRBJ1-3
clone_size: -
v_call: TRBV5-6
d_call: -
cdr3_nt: TGTGCCAGCAGCTTGACGACTGGAAACACCATATATTTT
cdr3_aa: CASSLTTGNTIYF

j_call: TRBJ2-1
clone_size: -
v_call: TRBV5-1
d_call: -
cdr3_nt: TGCGCCAGCAGCTCGGACAGCAGCTCCTACAATGAGCAGTTCTTC
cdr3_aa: CASSSDSSSYNEQFF

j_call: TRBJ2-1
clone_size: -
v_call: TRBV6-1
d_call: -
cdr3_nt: TGTGCCAGCAGTGAAAGGGGGGGTTTTTTTGGATCCTACAATGAGCAGTTCTTC
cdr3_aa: CASSERGGFFGSYNEQFF

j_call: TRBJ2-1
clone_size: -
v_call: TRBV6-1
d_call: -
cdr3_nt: TGTGCCAGCAGTGAATGGCGCAATGAGCAGTTCTTC
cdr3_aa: CASSEWRNEQFF

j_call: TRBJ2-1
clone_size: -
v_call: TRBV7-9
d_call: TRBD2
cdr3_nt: TGTGCCAGCAGCTTTTTTAGCGGGGGGGCCGGTGAGCAGTTCTTC
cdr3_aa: CASSFFSGGAGEQFF

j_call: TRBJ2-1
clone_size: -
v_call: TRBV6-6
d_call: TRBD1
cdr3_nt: TGTGCCAGCAGAAGACAGGGCGATGAGCAGTTCTTC
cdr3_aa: CASRRQGDEQFF

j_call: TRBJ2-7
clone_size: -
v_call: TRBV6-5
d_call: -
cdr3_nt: TGTGCCACTCAAGACGTGGGGAGGCGGTACTTC
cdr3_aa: CATQDVGRRYF

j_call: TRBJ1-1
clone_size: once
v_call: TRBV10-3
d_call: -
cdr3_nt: TGTGCCATCAGTGAACAGTCAAACACTGAAGCTTTCTTT
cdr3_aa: CAISEQSNTEAFF

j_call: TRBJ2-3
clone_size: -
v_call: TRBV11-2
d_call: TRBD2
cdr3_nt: TGTGCCAGCAGCCGACCGGCGCTAGCGGGGGTCAAGAGCACAGATACGCAGTATTTT
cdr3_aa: CASSRPALAGVKSTDTQYF

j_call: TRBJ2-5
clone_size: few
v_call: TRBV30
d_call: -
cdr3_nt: TGTGCCTGGAGTGTAGAGACCCAGTACTTC
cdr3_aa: CAWSVETQYF

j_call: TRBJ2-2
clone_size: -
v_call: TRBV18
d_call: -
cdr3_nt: TGTGCCAGCTCCCTACCGGGACAAAGCAACACCGGGGAGCTGTTTTTT
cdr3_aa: CASSLPGQSNTGELFF

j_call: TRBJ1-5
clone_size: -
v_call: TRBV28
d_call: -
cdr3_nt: TGTGCCACCCGAACCCAAGCTTGGATTAGCAATCAGCCCCAGCATTTT
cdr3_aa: CATRTQAWISNQPQHF

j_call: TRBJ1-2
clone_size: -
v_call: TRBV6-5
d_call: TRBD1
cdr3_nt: TGTGCCAGCAGCAGGGGGTCCGGCTACACCTTC
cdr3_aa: CASSRGSGYTF

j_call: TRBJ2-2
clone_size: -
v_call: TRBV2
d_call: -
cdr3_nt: TGTGCCAGCAGCTTGGAGGCAATGAACACCGGGGAGCTGTTTTTT
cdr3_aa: CASSLEAMNTGELFF

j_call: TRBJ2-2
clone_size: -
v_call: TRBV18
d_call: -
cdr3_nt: TGTGCCAGCCGGGCGGGGACGAACACCGGGGAGCTGTTTTTT
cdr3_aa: CASRAGTNTGELFF

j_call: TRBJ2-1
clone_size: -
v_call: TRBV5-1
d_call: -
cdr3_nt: TGCGCCAGCAGCTTGGAACTTAACCTGGGGAATGAGCAGTTCTTC
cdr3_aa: CASSLELNLGNEQFF

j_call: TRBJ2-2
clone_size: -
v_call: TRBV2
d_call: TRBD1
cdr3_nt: TGTGCCAGCAGCCCTAGGACAGGGGCGAACACCGGGGAGCTGTTTTTT
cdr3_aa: CASSPRTGANTGELFF

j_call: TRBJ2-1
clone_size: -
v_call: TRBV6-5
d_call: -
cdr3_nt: TGTGCCAGCAGTTACCGGCAGCCCAATGAGCAGTTCTTC
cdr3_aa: CASSYRQPNEQFF

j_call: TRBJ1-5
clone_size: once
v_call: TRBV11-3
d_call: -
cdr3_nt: TGTGCCAGCAGGTCCCAGGGAATCGGTCAGCCCCAGCATTTT
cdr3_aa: CASRSQGIGQPQHF

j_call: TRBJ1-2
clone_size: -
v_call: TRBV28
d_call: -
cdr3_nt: TGTGCCAGCAGTACCGGCTCGGGTAACTATGGCTACACCTTC
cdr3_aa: CASSTGSGNYGYTF

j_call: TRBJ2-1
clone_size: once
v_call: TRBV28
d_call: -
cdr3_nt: TGTGCCAGCAGCCACCGCTCTGAGCAGTTCTTC
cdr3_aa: CASSHRSEQFF

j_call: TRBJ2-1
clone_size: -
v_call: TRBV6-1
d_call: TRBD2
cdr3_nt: TGTGCCAGCAGTGGAGAACTAGCGGGAGGTTACAATGAGCAGTTCTTC
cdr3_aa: CASSGELAGGYNEQFF

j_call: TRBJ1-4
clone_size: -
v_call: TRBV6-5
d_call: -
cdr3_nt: TGTGCCAGCAGACTACAGGGCGGGGGCGAAAAACTGTTTTTT
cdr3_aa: CASRLQGGGEKLFF

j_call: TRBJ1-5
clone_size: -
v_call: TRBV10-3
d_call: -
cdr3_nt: TGTGCCATCAGTGAGGGGAGGGCCAGCAATCAGCCCCAGCATTTT
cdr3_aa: CAISEGRASNQPQHF

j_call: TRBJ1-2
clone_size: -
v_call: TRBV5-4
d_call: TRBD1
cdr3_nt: TGTGCCAGCAGCCCGGGACAGAACTATGGCTACACCTTC
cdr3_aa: CASSPGQNYGYTF

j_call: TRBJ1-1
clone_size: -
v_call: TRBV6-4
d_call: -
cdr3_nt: TGTGCCAGCAGTGAGGGGGGGGGAGGTACTGAAGCTTTCTTT
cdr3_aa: CASSEGGGGTEAFF

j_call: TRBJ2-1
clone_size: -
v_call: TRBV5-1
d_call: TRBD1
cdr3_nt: TGCGCCAGCAGCACACCCCGGGACAGGGTGAATGAGCAGTTCTTC
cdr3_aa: CASSTPRDRVNEQFF

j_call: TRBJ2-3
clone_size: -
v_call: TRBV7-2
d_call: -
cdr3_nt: TGTGCCAGCAGCTTTAGTAGCGGCCCAGGAGATACGCAGTATTTT
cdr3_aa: CASSFSSGPGDTQYF

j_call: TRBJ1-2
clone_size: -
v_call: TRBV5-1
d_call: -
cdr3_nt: TGCGCCAGCAGCTTGCCTGGGGCTGGCTACACCTTC
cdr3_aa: CASSLPGAGYTF

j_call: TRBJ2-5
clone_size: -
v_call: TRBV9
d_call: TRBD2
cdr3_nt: TGTGCCAGCAGCGTATCCTCGGGACTAGCGAGGGAGACCCAGTACTTC
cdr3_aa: CASSVSSGLARETQYF

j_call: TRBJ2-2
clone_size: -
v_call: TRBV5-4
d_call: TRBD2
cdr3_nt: TGTGCCAGCGAGGAACTAGCGGGAGCGCACACCGGGGAGCTGTTTTTT
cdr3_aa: CASEELAGAHTGELFF

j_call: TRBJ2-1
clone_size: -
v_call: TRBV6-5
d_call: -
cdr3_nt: TGTGCCAGCAGTCGATCCCCTCGAAATGAGCAGTTCTTC
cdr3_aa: CASSRSPRNEQFF

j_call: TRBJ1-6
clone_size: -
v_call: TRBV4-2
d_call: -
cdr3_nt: TGTGCCAGCAGCCAAGATGAGGGTATGAACTATAATTCACCCCTCCACTTT
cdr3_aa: CASSQDEGMNYNSPLHF

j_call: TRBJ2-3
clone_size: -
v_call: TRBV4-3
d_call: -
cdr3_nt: TGCGCCAGCAGCCAAGACGGAGATACGCAGTATTTT
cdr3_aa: CASSQDGDTQYF

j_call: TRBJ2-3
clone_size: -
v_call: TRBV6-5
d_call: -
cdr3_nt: TGTGCCAGCCGAAGTACACAGGTCTTCACAGATACGCAGTATTTT
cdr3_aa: CASRSTQVFTDTQYF

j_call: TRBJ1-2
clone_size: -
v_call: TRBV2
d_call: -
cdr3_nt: TGTGCCAGCAGTGATTCGGAAGACTATGGCTACACCTTC
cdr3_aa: CASSDSEDYGYTF

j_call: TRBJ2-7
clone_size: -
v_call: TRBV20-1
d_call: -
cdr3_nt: TGCAGTGCCGGAAAAGCCTACGAGCAGTACTTC
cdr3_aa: CSAGKAYEQYF

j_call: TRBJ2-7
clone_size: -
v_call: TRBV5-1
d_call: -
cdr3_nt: TGCGCCAGCAGCCAAGACAGCTACGAGCAGTACTTC
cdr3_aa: CASSQDSYEQYF

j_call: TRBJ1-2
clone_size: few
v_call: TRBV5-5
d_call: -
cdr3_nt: TGTGCCAGCAGCTTGGAGGCAGTCAGGAGCTATGGCTACACCTTC
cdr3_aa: CASSLEAVRSYGYTF

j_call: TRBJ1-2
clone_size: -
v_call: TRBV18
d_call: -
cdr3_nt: TGTGCCAGCTCACCCGGGCGGGGGAACTATGGCTACACCTTC
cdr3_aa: CASSPGRGNYGYTF

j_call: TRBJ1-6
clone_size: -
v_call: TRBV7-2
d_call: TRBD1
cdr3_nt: TGTGCCAGCAGTCCGACAGGGAATTTATCACCCCTCCACTTT
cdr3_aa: CASSPTGNLSPLHF